This T cell receptor (beta chain) was recorded in a study of cytomegalovirus exposure and HLA in healthy donors. The CDR3 loop spans 14 amino acids. V was clipped by 5 bases and J by 2 bases, with 12 bases between them. The germline CDR1 and CDR2 sequences are ENHRY and SYGVKD. The PCR used 60 Vbeta and 13 Jbeta primers. Here immunoSEQ multiplex PCR was the method, and the copy in TCRdb shows in-frame clones only, minus some. This sample has approximately 160,000 clones, with around 83% found just once. The source is a man aged 50-59 years in good health and CMV-seropositive. Specimen: PBMCs. The V call is TRBV10-3, the J call TRBJ1-2; TRBD1 is a possible D gene (6 bases). CDR3 in DNA: TGTGCCATCAGTATCCAGGGGCCCAACTATGGCTACACCTTC. This sequence encodes CAISIQGPNYGYTF.